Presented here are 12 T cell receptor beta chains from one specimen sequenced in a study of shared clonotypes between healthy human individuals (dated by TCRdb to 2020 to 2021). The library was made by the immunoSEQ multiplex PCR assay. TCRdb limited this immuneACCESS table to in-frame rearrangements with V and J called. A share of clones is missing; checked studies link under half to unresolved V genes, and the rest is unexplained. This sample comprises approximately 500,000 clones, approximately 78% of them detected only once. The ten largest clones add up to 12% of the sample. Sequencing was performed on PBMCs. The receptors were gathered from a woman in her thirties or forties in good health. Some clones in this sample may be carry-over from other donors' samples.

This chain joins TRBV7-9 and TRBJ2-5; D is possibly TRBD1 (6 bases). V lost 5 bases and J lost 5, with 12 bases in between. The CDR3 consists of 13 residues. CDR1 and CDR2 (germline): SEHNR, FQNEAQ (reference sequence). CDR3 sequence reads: CASSPSGAETQYF. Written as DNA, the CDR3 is TGTGCCAGCAGCCCGTCAGGGGCGGAGACCCAGTACTTC.

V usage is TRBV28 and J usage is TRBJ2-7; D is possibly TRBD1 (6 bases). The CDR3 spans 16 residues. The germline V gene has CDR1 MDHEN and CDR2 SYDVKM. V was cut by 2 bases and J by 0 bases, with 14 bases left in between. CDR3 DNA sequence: TGTGCCAGCAGTTTAAGGGCGGCAGGGGCCTCCTACGAGCAGTACTTC. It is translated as CASSLRAAGASYEQYF.

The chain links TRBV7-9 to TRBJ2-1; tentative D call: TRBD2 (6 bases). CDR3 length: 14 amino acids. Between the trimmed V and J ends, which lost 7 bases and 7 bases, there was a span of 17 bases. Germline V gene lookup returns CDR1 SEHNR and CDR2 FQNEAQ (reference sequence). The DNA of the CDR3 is TGTGCCAGCAACCCCCCGGAGGGGCGAAATGAGCAGTTCTTC. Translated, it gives CASNPPEGRNEQFF.

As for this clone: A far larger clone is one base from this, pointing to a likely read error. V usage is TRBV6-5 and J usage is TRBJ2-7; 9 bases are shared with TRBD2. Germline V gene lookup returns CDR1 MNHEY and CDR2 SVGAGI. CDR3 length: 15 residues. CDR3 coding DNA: TGTGTCAGCAATCCAGCGGGAGGACTGACATACGAGCAGTACTTC. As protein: CVSNPAGGLTYEQYF.

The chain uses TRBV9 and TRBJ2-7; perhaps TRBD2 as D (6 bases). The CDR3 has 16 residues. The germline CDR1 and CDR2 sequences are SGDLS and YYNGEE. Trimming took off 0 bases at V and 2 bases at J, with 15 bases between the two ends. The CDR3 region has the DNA TGTGCCAGCAGCGTAGCTTTTTGGGACTGCACCTACGAGCAGTACTTC. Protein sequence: CASSVAFWDCTYEQYF.

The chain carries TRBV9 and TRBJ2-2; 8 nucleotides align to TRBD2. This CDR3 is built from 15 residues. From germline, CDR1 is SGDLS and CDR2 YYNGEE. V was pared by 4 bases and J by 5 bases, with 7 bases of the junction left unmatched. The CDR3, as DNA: TGTGCCAGCAGCACGGGAGCGGGAGAGACCGGGGAGCTGTTTTTT. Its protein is CASSTGAGETGELFF. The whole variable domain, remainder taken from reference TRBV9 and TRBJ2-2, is DSGVTQTPKHLITATGQRVTLRCSPRSGDLSVYWYQQSLDQGLQFLIQYYNGEERAKGNILERFSAQQFPDLHSELNLSSLELGDSALYFCASSTGAGETGELFFGEGSRLTVL.

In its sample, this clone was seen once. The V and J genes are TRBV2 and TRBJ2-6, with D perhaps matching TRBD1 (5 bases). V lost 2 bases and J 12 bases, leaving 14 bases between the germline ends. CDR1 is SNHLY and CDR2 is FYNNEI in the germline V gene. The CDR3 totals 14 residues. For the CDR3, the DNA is TGTGCCAGCAGTGAAAGGGGCAGGGATGGCGTCCTGACTTTC. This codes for CASSERGRDGVLTF.

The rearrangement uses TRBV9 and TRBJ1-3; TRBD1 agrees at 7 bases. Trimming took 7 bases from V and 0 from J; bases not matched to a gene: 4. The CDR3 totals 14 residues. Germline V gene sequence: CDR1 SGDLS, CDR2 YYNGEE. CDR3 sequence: CASGGQLSGNTIYF. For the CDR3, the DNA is TGTGCCAGCGGGGGACAGCTCTCTGGAAACACCATATATTTT. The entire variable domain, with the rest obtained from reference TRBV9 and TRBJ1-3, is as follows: DSGVTQTPKHLITATGQRVTLRCSPRSGDLSVYWYQQSLDQGLQFLIQYYNGEERAKGNILERFSAQQFPDLHSELNLSSLELGDSALYFCASGGQLSGNTIYFGEGSWLTVV.

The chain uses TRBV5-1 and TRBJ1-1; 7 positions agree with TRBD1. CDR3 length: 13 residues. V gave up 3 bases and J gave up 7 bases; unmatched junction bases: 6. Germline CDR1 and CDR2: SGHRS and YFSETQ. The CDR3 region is CASSSGQTHEAFF. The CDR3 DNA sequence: TGCGCCAGCAGCTCGGGACAGACCCATGAAGCTTTCTTT.

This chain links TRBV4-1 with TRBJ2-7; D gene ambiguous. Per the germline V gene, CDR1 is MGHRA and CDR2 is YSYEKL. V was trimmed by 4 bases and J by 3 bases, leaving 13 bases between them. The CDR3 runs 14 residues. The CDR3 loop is CASSPWGFHYEQYF. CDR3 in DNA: TGCGCCAGCAGCCCTTGGGGATTTCACTACGAGCAGTACTTC.

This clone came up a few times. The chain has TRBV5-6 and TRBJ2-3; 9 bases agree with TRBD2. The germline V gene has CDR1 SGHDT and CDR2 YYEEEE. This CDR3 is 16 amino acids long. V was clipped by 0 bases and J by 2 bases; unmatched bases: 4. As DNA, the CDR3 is TGTGCCAGCAGCTTGGTAGCGGGAGAGCACACAGATACGCAGTATTTT. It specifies CASSLVAGEHTDTQYF.

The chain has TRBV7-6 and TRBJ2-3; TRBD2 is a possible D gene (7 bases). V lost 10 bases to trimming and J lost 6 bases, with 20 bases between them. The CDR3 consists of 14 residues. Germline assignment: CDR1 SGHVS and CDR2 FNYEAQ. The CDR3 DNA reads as TGTGCCATCCAGGATAGCGGGCAGGGGGATACGCAGTATTTT. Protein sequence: CAIQDSGQGDTQYF.